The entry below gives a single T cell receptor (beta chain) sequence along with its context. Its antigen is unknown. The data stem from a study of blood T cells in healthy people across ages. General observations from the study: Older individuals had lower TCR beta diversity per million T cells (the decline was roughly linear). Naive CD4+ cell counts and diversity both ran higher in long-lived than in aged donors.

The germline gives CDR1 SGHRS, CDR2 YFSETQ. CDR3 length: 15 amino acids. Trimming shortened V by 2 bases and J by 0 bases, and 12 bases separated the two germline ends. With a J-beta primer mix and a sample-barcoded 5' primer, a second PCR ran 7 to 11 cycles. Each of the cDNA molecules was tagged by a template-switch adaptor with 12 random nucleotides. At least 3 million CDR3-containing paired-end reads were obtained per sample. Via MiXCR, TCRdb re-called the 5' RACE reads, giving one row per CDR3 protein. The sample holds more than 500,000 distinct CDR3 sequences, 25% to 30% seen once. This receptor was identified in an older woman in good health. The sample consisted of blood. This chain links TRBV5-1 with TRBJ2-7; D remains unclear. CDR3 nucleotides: TGCGCCAGCAGCTTAAGGCAGGCAAGCTCCTACGAGCAGTACTTC. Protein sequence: CASSLRQASSYEQYF.